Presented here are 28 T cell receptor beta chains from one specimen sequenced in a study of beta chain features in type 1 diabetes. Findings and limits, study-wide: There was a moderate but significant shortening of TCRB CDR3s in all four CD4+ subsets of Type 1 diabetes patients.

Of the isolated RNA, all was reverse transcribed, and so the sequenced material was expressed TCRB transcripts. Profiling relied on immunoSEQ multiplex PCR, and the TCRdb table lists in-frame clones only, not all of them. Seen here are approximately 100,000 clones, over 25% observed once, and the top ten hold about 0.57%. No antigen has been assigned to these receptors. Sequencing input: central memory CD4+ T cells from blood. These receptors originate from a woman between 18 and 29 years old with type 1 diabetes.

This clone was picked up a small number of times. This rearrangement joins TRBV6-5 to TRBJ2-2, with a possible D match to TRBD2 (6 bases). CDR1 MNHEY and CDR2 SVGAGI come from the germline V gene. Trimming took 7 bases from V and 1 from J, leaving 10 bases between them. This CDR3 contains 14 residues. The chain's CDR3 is CASKRGKNTGELFF. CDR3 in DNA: TGTGCCAGCAAACGCGGGAAGAACACCGGGGAGCTGTTTTTT.

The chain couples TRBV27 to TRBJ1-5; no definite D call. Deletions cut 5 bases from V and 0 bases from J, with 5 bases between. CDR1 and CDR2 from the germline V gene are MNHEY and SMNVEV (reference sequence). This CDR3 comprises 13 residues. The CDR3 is CASSQNSNQPQHF. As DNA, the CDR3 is TGTGCCAGCAGTCAGAATAGCAATCAGCCCCAGCATTTT.

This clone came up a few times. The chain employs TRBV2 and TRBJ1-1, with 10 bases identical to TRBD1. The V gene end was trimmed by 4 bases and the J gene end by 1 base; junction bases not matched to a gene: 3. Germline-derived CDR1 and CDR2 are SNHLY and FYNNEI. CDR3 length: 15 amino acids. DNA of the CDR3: TGTGCCAGCAGTGGACAGGGGGCCGCGAACACTGAAGCTTTCTTT. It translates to CASSGQGAANTEAFF.

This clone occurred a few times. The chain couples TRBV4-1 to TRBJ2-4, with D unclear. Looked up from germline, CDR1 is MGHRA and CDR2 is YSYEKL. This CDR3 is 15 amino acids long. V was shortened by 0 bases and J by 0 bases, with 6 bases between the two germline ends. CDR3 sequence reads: CASSQDEIAKNIQYF. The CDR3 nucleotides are TGCGCCAGCAGCCAAGATGAGATAGCCAAAAACATTCAGTACTTC.

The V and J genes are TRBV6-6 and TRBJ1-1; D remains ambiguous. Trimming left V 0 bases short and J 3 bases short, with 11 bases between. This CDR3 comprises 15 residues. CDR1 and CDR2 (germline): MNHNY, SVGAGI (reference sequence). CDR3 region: CASSYSGGRYTEAFF. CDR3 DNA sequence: TGTGCCAGCAGTTACTCGGGAGGCAGATACACTGAAGCTTTCTTT.

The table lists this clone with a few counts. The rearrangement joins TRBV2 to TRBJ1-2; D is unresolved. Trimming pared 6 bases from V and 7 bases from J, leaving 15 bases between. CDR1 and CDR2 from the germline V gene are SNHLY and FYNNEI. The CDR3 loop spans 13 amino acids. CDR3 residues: CASSPVVARGYTF. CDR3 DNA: TGTGCCAGCAGCCCGGTAGTAGCCCGTGGCTACACCTTC.

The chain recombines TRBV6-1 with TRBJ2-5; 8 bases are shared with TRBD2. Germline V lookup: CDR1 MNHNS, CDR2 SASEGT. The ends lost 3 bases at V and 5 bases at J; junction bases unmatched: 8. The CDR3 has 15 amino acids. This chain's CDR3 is CASSDDGRAWETQYF. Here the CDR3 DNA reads TGTGCCAGCAGTGATGACGGGAGGGCCTGGGAGACCCAGTACTTC.

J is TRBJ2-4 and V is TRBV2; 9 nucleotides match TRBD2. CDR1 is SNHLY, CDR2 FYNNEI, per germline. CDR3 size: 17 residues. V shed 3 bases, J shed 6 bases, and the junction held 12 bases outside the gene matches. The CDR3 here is CASSDTKWAGGRNIQYF. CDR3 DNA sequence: TGTGCCAGCAGTGACACGAAGTGGGCGGGGGGGAGAAACATTCAGTACTTC.

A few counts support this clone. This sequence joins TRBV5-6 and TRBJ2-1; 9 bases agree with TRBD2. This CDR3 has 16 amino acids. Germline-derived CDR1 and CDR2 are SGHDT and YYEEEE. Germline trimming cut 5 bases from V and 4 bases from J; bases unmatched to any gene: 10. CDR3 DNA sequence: TGTGCCAGCAGTAAGGGACTAGCAGACAATTACAATGAGCAGTTCTTC. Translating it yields CASSKGLADNYNEQFF.

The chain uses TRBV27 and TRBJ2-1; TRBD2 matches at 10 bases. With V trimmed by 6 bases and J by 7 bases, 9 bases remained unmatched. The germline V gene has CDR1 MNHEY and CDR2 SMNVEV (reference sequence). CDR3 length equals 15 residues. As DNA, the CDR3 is TGTGCCAGCAGGGGAGCGGGAGGGCCAGAAAATGAGCAGTTCTTC. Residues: CASRGAGGPENEQFF.

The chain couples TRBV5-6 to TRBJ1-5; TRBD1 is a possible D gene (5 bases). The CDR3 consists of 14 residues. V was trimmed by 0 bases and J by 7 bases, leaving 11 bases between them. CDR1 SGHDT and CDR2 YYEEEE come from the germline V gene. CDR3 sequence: CASSLEGGDQPQHF. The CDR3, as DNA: TGTGCCAGCAGCTTGGAGGGCGGGGACCAGCCCCAGCATTTT.

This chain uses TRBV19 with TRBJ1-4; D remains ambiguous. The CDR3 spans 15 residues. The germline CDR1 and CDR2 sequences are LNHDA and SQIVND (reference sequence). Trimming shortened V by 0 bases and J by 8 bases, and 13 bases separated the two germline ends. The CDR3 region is CASSIESNPREKLFF. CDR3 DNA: TGTGCCAGTAGTATAGAATCGAACCCTCGGGAAAAACTGTTTTTT.

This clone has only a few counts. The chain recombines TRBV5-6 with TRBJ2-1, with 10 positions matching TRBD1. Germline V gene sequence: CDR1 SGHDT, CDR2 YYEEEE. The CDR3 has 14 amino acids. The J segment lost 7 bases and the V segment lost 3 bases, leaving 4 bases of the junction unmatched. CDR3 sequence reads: CASSWGQGRNEQFF. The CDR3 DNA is TGTGCCAGCAGCTGGGGACAGGGGCGAAATGAGCAGTTCTTC.

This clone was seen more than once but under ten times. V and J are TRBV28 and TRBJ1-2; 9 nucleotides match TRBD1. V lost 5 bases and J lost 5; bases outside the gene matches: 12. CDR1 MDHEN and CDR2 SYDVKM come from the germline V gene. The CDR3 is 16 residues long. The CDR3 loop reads CASSVALQGAMYGYTF. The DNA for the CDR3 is TGTGCCAGCAGTGTGGCGCTACAGGGGGCGATGTATGGCTACACCTTC.

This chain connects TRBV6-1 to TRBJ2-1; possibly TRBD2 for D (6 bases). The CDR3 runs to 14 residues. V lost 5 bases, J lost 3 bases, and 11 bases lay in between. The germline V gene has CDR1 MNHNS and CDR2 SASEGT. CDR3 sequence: CASSSEGRYNEQFF. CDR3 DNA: TGTGCCAGCAGTTCGGAGGGGCGCTACAATGAGCAGTTCTTC.

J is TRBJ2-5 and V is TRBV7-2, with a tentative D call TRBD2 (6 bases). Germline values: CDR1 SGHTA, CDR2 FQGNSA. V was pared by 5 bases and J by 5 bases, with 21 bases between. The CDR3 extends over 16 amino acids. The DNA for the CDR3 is TGTGCCAGCAGCAGGGCCTCCACCGCGGGGTGGGAGACCCAGTACTTC. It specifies CASSRASTAGWETQYF.

CDR3 coding DNA: TGTGCCTGGGGGACATATGAAAAACTGTTTTTT. This translates into CAWGTYEKLFF. The V call is TRBV30, the J call TRBJ1-4, with D perhaps TRBD1 (6 bases). In germline, CDR1 is GTSNPN, CDR2 SVGIG (reference sequence). V was shortened by 5 bases and J by 6 bases, with 7 bases between the two germline ends. This CDR3 contains 11 residues.

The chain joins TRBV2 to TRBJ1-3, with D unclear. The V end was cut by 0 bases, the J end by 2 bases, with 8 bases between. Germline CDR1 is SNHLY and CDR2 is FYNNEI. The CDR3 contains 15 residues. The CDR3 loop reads CASSEARATGNTIYF. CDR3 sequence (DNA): TGTGCCAGCAGTGAAGCGAGGGCAACTGGAAACACCATATATTTT.

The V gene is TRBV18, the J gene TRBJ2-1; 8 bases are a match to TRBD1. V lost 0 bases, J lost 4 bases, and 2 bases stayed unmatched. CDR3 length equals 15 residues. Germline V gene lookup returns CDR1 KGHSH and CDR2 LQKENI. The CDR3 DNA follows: TGTGCCAGCTCACCACCCAGGACAGGGTACAATGAGCAGTTCTTC. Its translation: CASSPPRTGYNEQFF.

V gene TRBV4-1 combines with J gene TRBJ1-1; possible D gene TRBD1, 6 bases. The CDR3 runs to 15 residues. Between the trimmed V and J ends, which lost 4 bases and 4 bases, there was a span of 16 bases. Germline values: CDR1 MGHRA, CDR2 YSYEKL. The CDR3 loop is CASSRNSGGPTEAFF. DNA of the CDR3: TGCGCCAGCAGCCGAAACAGCGGGGGGCCCACTGAAGCTTTCTTT.

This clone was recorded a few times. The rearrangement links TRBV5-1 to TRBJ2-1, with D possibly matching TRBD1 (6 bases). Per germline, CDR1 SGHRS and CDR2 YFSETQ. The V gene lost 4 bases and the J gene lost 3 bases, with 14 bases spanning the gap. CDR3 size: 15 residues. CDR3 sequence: CASSRVQGGYNEQFF. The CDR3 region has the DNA TGCGCCAGCAGCCGTGTACAGGGTGGCTACAATGAGCAGTTCTTC.

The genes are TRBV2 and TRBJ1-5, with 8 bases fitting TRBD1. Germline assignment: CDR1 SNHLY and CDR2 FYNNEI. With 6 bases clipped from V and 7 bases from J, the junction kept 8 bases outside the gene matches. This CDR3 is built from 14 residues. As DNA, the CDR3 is TGTGCCAGCAGGGCCGGGACAGGAGGGCAGCCCCAGCATTTT. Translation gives CASRAGTGGQPQHF.

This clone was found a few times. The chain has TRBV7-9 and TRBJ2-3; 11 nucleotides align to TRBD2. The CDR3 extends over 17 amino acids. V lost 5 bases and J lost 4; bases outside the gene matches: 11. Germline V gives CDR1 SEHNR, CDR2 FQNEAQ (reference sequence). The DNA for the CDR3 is TGTGCCAGCAGCCACAGACTAGCGGGACCTTCGGCAGATACGCAGTATTTT. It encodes CASSHRLAGPSADTQYF.

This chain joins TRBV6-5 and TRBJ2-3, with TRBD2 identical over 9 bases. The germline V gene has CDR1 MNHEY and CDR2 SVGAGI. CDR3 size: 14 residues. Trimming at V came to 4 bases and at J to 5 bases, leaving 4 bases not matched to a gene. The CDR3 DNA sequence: TGTGCCAGCAGTTTAGCGGGAGTAGGAGATACGCAGTATTTT. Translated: CASSLAGVGDTQYF.

Written as DNA, the CDR3 is TGTGCCAGCAGACGCGATAGGGACAGGGGCTACGAGCAGTACTTC. As protein: CASRRDRDRGYEQYF. This chain uses TRBV28 with TRBJ2-7, with TRBD1 matching 10 bases. Germline CDR1 MDHEN, CDR2 SYDVKM. The CDR3 has 15 amino acids. V lost 6 bases, J lost 3 bases, and 8 bases stayed unmatched.

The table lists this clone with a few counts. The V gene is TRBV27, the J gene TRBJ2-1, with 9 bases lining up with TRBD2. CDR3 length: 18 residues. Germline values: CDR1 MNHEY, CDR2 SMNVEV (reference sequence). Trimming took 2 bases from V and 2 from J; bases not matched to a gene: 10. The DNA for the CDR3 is TGTGCCAGCAGTTTAAACCCCTCGATAGCGGGAGCCTACAATGAGCAGTTCTTC. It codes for CASSLNPSIAGAYNEQFF.

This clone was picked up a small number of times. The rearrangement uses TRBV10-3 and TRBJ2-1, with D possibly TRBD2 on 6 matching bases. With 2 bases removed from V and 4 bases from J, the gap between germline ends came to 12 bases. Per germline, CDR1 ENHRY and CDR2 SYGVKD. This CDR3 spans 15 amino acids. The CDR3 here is CAISEAGPLYNEQFF. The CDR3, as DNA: TGTGCCATCAGTGAGGCGGGGCCACTTTACAATGAGCAGTTCTTC.

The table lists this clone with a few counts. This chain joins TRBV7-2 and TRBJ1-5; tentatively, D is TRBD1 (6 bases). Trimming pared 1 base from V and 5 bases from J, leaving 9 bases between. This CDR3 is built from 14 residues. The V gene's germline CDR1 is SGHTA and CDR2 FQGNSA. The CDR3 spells CASSLVTGDQPQHF. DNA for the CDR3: TGTGCCAGCAGCTTAGTGACAGGAGATCAGCCCCAGCATTTT.